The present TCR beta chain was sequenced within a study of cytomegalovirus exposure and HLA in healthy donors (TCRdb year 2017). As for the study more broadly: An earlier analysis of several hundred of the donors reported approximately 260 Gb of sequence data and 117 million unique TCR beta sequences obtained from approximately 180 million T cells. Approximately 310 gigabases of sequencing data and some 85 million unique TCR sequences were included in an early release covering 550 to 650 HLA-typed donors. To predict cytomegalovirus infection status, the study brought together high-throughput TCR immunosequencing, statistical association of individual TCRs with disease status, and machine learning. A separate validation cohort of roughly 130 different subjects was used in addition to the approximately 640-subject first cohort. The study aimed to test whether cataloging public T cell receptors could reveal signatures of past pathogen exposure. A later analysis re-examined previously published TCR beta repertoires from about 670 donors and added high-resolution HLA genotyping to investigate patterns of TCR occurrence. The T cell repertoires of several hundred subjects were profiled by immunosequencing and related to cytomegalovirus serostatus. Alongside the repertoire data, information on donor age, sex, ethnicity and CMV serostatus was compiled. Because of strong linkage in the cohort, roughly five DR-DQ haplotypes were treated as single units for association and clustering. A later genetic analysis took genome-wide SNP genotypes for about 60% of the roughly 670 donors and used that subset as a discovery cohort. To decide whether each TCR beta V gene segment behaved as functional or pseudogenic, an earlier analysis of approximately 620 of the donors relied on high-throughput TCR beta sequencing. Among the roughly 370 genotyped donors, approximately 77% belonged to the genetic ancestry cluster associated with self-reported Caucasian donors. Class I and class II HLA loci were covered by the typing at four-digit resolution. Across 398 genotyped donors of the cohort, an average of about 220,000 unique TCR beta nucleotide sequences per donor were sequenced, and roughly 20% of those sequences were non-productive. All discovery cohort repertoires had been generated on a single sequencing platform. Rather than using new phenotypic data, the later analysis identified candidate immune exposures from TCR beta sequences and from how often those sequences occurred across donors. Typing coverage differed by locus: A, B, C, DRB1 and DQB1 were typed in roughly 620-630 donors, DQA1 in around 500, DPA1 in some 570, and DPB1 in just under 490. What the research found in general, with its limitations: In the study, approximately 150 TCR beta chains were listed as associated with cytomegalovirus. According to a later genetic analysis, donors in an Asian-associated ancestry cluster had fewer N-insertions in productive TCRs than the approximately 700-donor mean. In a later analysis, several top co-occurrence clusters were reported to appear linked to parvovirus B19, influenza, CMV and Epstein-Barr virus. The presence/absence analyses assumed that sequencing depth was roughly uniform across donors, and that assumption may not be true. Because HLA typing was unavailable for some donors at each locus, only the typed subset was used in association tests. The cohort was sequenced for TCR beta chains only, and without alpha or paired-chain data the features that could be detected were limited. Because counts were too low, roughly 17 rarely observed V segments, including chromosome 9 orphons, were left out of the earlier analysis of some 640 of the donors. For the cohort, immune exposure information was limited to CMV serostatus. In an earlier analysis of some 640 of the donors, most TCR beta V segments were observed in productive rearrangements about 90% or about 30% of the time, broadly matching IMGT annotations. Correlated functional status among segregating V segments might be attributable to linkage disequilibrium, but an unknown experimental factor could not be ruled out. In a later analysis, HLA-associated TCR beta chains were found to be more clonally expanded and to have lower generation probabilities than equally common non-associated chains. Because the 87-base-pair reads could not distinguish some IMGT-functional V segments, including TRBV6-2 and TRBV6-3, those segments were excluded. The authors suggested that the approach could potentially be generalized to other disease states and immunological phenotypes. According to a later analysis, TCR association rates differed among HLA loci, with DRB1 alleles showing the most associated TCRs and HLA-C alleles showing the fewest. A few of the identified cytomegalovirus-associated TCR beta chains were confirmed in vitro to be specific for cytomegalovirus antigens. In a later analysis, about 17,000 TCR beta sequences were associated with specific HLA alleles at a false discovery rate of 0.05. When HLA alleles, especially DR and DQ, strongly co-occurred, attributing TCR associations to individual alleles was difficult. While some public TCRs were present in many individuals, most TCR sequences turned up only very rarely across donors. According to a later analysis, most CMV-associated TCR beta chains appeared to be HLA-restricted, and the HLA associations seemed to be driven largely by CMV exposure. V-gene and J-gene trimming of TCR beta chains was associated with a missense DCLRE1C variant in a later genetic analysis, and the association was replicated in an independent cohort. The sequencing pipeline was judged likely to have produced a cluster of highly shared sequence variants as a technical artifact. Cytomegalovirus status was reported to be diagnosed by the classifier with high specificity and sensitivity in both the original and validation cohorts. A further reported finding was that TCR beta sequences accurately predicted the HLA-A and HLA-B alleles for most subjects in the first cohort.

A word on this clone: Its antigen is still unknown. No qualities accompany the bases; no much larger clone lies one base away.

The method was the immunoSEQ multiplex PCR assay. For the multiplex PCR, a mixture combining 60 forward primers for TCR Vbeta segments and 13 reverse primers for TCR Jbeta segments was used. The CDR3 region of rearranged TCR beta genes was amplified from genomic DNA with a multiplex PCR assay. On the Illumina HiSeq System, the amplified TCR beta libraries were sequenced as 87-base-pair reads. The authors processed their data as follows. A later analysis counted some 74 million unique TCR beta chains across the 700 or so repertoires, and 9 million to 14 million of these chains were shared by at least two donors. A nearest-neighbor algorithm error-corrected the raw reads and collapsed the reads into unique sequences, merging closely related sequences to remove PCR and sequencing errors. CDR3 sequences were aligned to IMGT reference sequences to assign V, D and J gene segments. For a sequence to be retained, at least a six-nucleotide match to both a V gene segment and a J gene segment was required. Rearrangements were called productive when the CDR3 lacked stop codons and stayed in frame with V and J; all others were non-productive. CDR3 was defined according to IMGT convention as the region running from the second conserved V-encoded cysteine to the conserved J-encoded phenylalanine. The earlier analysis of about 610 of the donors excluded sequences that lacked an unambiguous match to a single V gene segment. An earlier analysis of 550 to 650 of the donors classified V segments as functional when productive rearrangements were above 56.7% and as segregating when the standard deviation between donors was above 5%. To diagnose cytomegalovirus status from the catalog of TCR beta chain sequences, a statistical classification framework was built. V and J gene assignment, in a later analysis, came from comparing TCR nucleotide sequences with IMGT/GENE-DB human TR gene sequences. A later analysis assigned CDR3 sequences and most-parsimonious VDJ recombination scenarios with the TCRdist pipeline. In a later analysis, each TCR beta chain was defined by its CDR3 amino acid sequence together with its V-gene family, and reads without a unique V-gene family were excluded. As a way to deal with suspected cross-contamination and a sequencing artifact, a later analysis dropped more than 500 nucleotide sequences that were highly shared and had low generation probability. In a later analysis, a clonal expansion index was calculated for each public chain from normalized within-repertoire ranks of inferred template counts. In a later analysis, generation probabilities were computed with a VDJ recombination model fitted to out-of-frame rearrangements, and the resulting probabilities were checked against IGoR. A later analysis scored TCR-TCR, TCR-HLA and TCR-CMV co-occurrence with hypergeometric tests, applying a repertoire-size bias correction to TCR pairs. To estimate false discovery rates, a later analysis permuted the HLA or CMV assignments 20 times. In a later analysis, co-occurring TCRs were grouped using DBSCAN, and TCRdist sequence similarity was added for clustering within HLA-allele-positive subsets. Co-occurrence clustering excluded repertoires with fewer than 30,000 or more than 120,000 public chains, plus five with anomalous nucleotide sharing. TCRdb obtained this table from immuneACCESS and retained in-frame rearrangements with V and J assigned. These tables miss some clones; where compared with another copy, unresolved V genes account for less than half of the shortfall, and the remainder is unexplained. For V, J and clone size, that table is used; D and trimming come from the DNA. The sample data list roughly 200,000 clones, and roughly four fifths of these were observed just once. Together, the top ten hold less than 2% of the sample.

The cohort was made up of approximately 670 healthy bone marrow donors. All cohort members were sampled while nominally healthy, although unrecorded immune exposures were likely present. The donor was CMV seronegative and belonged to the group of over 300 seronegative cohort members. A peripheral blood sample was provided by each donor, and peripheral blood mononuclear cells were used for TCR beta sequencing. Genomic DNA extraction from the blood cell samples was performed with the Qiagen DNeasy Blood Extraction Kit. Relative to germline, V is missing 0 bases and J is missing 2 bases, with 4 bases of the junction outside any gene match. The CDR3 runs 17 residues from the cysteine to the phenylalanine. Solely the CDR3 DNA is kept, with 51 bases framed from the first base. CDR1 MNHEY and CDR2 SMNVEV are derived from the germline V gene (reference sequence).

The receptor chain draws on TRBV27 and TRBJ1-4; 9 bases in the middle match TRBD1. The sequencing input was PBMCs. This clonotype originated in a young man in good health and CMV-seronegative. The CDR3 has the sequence CASSLSTGGVTNEKLFF. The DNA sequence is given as TGTGCCAGCAGTTTATCAACAGGGGGCGTCACTAATGAAAAACTGTTTTTT.